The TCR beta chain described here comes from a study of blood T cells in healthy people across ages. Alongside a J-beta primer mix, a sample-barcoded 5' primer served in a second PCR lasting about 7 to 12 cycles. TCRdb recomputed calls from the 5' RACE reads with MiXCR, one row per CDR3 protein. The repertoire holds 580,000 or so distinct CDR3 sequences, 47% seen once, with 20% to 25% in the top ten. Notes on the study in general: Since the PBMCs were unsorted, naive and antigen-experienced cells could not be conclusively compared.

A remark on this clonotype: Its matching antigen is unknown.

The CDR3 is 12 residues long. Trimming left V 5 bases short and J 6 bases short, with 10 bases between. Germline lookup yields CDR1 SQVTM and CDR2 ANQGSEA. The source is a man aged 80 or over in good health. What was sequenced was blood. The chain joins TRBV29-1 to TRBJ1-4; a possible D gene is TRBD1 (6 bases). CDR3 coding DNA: TGCAGCGTTTGGGGGGCCGATGAAAAACTGTTTTTT. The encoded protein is CSVWGADEKLFF.